Reported below is one T cell receptor beta chain. These data are taken from a study of blood T cell repertoires in COVID-19. Clinical history as reported by participants underpinned cohort assignment. Resolution of symptoms, clearance, or two negative PCRs was present in recovered Cohort 3 donors. V gave up 3 bases and J gave up 8 bases, with 13 bases separating them. Germline lookup yields CDR1 DFQATT and CDR2 SNEGSKA (reference sequence). The CDR3 covers 12 residues. In the authors' workflow: By means of reference gene primer amplification, nucleated cell counts were estimated. TCRdb keeps only in-frame clones here, not all; method: immunoSEQ multiplex PCR. V and J calls plus clone size are reproduced from that table; the DNA served to infer D and trimming. The sample includes fewer than 300,000 clones, approximately 83% seen only once; the top ten take roughly 4%.

This sequence was found in a woman in her thirties who had recovered from COVID-19. The sequencing input was PBMCs or T cells enriched from blood (not recorded which). This chain connects TRBV20-1 to TRBJ1-2; no definite D call. The CDR3 loop is CSASASTVGYTF. CDR3 bases: TGCAGTGCTAGTGCCAGTACAGTGGGCTACACCTTC.